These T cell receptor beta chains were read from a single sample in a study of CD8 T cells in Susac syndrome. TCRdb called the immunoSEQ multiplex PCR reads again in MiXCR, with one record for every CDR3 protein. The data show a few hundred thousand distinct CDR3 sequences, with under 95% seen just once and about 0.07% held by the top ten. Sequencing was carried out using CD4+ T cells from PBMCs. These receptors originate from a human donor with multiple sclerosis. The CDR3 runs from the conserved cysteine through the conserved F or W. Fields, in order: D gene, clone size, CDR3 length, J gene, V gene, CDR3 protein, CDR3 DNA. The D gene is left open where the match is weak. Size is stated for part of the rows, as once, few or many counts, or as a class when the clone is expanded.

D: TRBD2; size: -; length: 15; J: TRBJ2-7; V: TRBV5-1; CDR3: CASSWTSGTVYEQYF; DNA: TGCGCCAGCAGCTGGACTAGCGGGACAGTCTACGAGCAGTACTTC
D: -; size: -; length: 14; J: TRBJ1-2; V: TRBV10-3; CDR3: CAISEPGTRDGYTF; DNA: TGTGCCATCAGTGAGCCGGGGACCCGGGATGGCTACACCTTC
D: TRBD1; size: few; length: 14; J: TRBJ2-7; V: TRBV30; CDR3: CAWRGQGDFYEQYF; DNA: TGTGCCTGGAGGGGACAGGGCGATTTCTACGAGCAGTACTTC
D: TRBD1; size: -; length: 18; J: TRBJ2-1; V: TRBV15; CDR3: CATSSRRSRDRGRSEQFF; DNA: TGTGCCACCAGCAGCCGAAGGTCCCGGGACAGGGGGCGCAGTGAGCAGTTCTTC
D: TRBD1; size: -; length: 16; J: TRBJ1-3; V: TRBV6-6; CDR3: CASIDRGGYGGNTIYF; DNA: TGTGCCAGCATCGACAGGGGAGGCTACGGGGGAAACACCATATATTTT
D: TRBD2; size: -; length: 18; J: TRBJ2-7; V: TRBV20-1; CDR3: CSARDLQRSGRSSYEQYF; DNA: TGCAGTGCTAGAGATCTCCAACGAAGCGGGAGAAGCTCCTACGAGCAGTACTTC
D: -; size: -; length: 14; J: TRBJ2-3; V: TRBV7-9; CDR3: CASSLGGLADTQYF; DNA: TGTGCCAGCAGCTTAGGAGGGCTCGCAGATACGCAGTATTTT
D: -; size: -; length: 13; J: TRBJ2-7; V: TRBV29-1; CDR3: CSIAPGASYEQYF; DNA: TGCAGCATCGCTCCGGGGGCCTCCTACGAGCAGTACTTC
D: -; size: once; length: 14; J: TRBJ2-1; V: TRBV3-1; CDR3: CASSQDLASLYQFF; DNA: TGTGCCAGCAGCCAAGACTTGGCGTCCCTTTATCAGTTCTTC
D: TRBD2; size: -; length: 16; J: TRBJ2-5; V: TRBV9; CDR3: CASSVSGGSGLETQYF; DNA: TGTGCCAGCAGCGTATCGGGCGGGAGTGGGTTGGAGACCCAGTACTTC
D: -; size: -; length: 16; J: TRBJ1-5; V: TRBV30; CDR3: CAFRPEGRPSNQPQHF; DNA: TGTGCCTTCCGGCCCGAGGGACGCCCTAGCAATCAGCCCCAGCATTTT
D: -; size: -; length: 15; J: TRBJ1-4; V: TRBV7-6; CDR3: CASSLVVWDEGKLFF; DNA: TGTGCCAGCAGCTTAGTGGTCTGGGACGAGGGAAAACTGTTTTTT
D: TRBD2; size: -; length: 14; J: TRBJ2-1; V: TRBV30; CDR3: CAGGLGGGDNEQFF; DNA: TGTGCCGGGGGACTGGGGGGGGGTGACAATGAGCAGTTCTTC
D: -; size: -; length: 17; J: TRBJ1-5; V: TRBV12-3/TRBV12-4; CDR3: CASSTTHGHPTNQPQHF; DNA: TGTGCCAGCAGTACAACCCACGGACACCCGACTAATCAGCCCCAGCATTTT
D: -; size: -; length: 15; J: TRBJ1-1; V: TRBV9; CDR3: CASSAGTGLNTEAFF; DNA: TGTGCCAGCAGCGCCGGGACGGGATTGAACACTGAAGCTTTCTTT
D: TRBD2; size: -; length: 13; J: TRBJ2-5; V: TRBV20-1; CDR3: CSAISGRARTQYF; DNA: TGCAGTGCTATTAGCGGGAGGGCCAGGACCCAGTACTTC
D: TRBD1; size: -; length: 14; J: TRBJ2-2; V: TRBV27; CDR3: CASTRQGPSGELFF; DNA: TGTGCCAGCACCCGACAGGGCCCGTCCGGGGAGCTGTTTTTT
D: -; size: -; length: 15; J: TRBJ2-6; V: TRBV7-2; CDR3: CASSSTFGGANVLTF; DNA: TGTGCCAGCAGCTCCACCTTCGGTGGGGCCAACGTCCTGACTTTC
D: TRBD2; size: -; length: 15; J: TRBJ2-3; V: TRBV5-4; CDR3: CATYERETETDTQYF; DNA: TGTGCCACCTATGAGCGGGAGACGGAGACAGATACGCAGTATTTT
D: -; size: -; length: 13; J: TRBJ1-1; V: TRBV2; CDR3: CASTPRAGTEAFF; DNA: TGTGCCAGCACTCCGAGGGCGGGCACTGAAGCTTTCTTT
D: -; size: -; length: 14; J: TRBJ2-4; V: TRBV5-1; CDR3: CASSFVSAQNIQYF; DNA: TGCGCCAGCAGCTTCGTTTCAGCCCAAAACATTCAGTACTTC
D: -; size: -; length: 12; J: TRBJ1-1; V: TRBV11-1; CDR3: CASSRGSGGAFF; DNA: TGTGCCAGCAGCCGAGGGTCGGGGGGAGCTTTCTTT
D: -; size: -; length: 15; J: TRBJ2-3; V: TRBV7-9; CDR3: CASSRSIRGAHTQYF; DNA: TGTGCCAGCAGCCGATCTATCCGGGGGGCACATACGCAGTATTTT
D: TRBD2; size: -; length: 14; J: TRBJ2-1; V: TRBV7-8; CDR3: CASSLVGTSGEQFF; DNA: TGTGCCAGCAGCTTAGTTGGGACTAGTGGGGAGCAGTTCTTC
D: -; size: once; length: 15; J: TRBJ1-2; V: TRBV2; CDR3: CASSPYRATNYGYTF; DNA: TGTGCCAGCAGCCCCTACAGGGCTACTAACTATGGCTACACCTTC
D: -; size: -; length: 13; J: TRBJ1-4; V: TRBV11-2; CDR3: CASSSSGEGKLFF; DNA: TGTGCCAGCAGCTCCTCCGGGGAGGGAAAACTGTTTTTT
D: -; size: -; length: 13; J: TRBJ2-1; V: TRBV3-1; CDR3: CASPLPTYNEQFF; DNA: TGTGCCAGCCCGTTACCGACCTACAATGAGCAGTTCTTC
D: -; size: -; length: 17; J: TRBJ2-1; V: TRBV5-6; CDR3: CASSPPRGGVFGNEQFF; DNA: TGTGCCAGCAGCCCCCCAAGGGGGGGGGTTTTTGGCAATGAGCAGTTCTTC
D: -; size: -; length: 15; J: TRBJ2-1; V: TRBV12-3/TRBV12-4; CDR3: CASSLLGLEGNEQFF; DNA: TGTGCCAGCAGCCTACTAGGTCTTGAGGGAAATGAGCAGTTCTTC
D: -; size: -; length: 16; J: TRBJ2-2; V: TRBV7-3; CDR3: CASSLTRDGNTGELFF; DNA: TGTGCCAGCAGCTTAACCCGCGACGGGAACACCGGGGAGCTGTTTTTT
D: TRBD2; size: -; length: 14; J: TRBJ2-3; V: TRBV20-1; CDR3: CSASWREGADTQYF; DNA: TGCAGTGCTAGCTGGCGGGAGGGTGCAGATACGCAGTATTTT
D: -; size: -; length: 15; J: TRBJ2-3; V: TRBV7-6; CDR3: CASSFRVLDTDTQYF; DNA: TGTGCCAGCAGCTTCAGGGTTTTGGATACAGATACGCAGTATTTT
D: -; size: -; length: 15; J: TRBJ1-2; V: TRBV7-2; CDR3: CASSSLGRGDYGYTF; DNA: TGTGCCAGCAGCTCTCTAGGCCGGGGCGACTATGGCTACACCTTC
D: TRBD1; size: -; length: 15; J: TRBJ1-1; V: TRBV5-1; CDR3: CASSLQGGWDTEAFF; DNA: TGCGCCAGCAGCTTACAGGGGGGATGGGACACTGAAGCTTTCTTT
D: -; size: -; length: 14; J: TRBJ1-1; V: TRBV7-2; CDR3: CASSFGSLNTEAFF; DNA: TGTGCCAGCAGCTTTGGATCCCTGAACACTGAAGCTTTCTTT
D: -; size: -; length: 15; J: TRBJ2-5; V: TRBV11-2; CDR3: CASSLVRAFQETQYF; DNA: TGTGCCAGCAGCTTAGTCCGGGCCTTCCAGGAGACCCAGTACTTC
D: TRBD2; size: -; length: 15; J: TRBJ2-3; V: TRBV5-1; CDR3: CASSWTSGSQDTQYF; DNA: TGCGCCAGCAGTTGGACTAGCGGGAGCCAAGATACGCAGTATTTT
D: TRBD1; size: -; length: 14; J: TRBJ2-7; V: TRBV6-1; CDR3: CASRGTGGTYEQYF; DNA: TGTGCCAGCAGGGGGACAGGGGGTACGTACGAGCAGTACTTC
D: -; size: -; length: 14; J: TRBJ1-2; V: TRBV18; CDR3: CASSGQELNYGYTF; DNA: TGTGCCAGCTCAGGGCAGGAACTTAACTATGGCTACACCTTC
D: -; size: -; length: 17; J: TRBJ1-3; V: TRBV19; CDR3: CASRTTPGLSSENTIYF; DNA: TGTGCCAGTAGGACCACCCCTGGGCTGAGCTCTGAAAACACCATATATTTT
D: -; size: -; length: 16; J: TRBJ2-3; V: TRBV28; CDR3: CASSQTLGPSTDTQYF; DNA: TGTGCCAGCAGTCAAACCTTGGGCCCCAGCACAGATACGCAGTATTTT
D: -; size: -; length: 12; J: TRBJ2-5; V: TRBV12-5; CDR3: CATGIREETQYF; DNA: TGTGCCACAGGTATCCGGGAAGAGACCCAGTACTTC
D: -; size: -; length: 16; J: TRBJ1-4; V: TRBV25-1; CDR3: CASSLGAVATNEKLFF; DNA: TGTGCCAGCAGTCTAGGTGCGGTTGCAACTAATGAAAAACTGTTTTTT
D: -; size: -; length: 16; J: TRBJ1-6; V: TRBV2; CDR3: CASRRRGAGANSPLHF; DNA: TGTGCCAGCAGGAGAAGGGGCGCAGGGGCTAATTCACCCCTCCACTTT
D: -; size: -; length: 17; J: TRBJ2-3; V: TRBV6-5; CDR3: CASSYTPRGPAPDTQYF; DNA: TGTGCCAGCAGTTACACGCCGCGGGGCCCGGCCCCAGATACGCAGTATTTT
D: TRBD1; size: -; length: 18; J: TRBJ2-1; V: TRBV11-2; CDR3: CASSFGVPPGQGANEQFF; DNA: TGTGCCAGCAGCTTCGGGGTTCCGCCGGGACAGGGGGCAAATGAGCAGTTCTTC
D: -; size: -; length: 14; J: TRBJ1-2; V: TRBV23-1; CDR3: CASSQGDAIYGYTF; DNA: TGCGCCAGCAGTCAAGGGGACGCAATCTATGGCTACACCTTC
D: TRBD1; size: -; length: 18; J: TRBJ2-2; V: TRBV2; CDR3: CASSEGRDRGLRTGELFF; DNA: TGTGCCAGCAGTGAAGGAAGGGACAGGGGGCTTCGTACCGGGGAGCTGTTTTTT
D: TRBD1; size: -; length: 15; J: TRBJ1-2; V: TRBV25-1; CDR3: CASSEYKGGSYGYTF; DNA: TGTGCCAGCAGTGAATATAAAGGGGGCAGCTATGGCTACACCTTC
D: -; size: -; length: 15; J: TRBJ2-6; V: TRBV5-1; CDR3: CASSLAGVGANVLTF; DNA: TGCGCCAGCAGCTTGGCAGGGGTCGGGGCCAACGTCCTGACTTTC
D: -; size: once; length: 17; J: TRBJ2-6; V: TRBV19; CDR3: CASLSQWGLAGANVLTF; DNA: TGTGCCAGCCTTAGCCAGTGGGGCTTGGCTGGGGCCAACGTCCTGACTTTC
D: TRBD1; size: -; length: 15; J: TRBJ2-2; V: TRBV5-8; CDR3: CASSPPGQVAGELFF; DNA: TGTGCCAGCAGCCCCCCGGGACAGGTGGCCGGGGAGCTGTTTTTT
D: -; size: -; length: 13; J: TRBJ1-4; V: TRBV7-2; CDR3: CASSPNRALGLFF; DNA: TGTGCCAGCAGCCCCAACAGGGCCCTGGGACTGTTTTTT
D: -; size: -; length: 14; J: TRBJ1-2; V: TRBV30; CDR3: CARSVPPGNYGYTF; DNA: TGTGCCCGGAGTGTACCCCCGGGTAACTATGGCTACACCTTC